These 13 T cell receptor beta chains were all obtained from the same sample, sequenced in a study of T cells in Graves' hyperthyroidism and ophthalmopathy. RNA transcripts were the template for amplifying TCR beta CDR3 regions. HTBI primers were employed in a first-round RT-PCR of the TCR CDR3. TCRdb analysed the multiplex PCR reads with MiXCR anew, one entry per CDR3 protein. The sample yields around 690,000 distinct CDR3 sequences, 17% seen once. The sequenced sample consisted of blood. The receptors here all came from a man aged 45 to 65 with Graves' hyperthyroidism.

This clonotype was found many times. The genes are TRBV10-2 and TRBJ2-2; 8 bases match TRBD1. J gave up 0 bases and V 6 bases, and 6 bases lay outside the gene matches. The V gene's germline CDR1 is WSHSY and CDR2 SAAADI. This CDR3 is built from 16 residues. CDR3 sequence (DNA): TGCGCCAGCAGAGACTACAGGGGGACGAACACCGGGGAGCTGTTTTTT. Amino acids: CASRDYRGTNTGELFF.

This chain uses TRBV7-9 with TRBJ2-3; 11 nucleotides align to TRBD2. The J segment lost 0 bases and the V segment lost 5 bases, leaving 7 bases of the junction unmatched. The CDR3 contains 17 residues. The germline CDR1 and CDR2 sequences are SEHNR and FQNEAQ (reference sequence). The CDR3: CASSPRLAGPSTDTQYF. The CDR3 coding sequence is TGTGCCAGCAGCCCCCGACTAGCGGGGCCCAGCACAGATACGCAGTATTTT.

This clonotype was recorded many times. The chain carries TRBV10-3 and TRBJ2-3; D is undetermined. CDR1 and CDR2 (germline): ENHRY, SYGVKD. The CDR3 runs 13 residues. The V end lost 0 bases, the J end lost 2 bases, and 3 bases lay between the germline ends. The CDR3 DNA sequence: TGTGCCATCAGTGAGTCTAACACAGATACGCAGTATTTT. It encodes CAISESNTDTQYF.

This clonotype was counted ten times or more. The V gene is TRBV10-3, the J gene TRBJ2-7; maybe TRBD1 (6 bases). The V gene's germline CDR1 is ENHRY and CDR2 SYGVKD. The length of the CDR3 is 13 residues. Trimming left V 4 bases short and J 0 bases short, with 7 bases between. In nucleotides, the CDR3 is TGTGCCATCAGTGTACAGGGCTCCTACGAGCAGTACTTC. This codes for CAISVQGSYEQYF.

The V and J genes are TRBV27 and TRBJ1-5; TRBD1 matches 10 bases. Trimming took 2 bases from V and 6 from J; bases not matched to a gene: 13. The length of the CDR3 is 18 residues. Germline CDR1 MNHEY, CDR2 SMNVEV (reference sequence). In DNA, the CDR3 is TGTGCCAGCAGTTTACGACCCGGGACAGGGGCATCGGGTCAGCCCCAGCATTTT. Translating gives CASSLRPGTGASGQPQHF.

The rearrangement links TRBV6-1 to TRBJ2-1; D possibly uses TRBD1 or TRBD2 (5 bases each). CDR3 size: 15 residues. Between the trimmed V and J ends, which lost 3 bases and 6 bases, there was a span of 15 bases. Germline values: CDR1 MNHNS, CDR2 SASEGT. The CDR3 coding sequence is TGTGCCAGCAGTGAGTCCGGGACCGCTCGCAATGAGCAGTTCTTC. Its translation: CASSESGTARNEQFF.

This clonotype was counted many times. The gene calls are TRBV27 and TRBJ2-1; the D is unclear. Trimming shortened V by 3 bases and J by 1 base, and 10 bases separated the two germline ends. Germline V gives CDR1 MNHEY, CDR2 SMNVEV (reference sequence). This CDR3 region has 15 residues. CDR3 residues: CASSLRDTSYNEQFF. CDR3 coding DNA: TGTGCCAGCAGTTTGCGAGACACTTCCTACAATGAGCAGTTCTTC.

The J gene is TRBJ2-6, the V gene TRBV19; no firm D call. V lost 9 bases and J 0 bases, leaving 9 bases between the germline ends. The CDR3 is 14 amino acids. Germline CDR1 is LNHDA and CDR2 is SQIVND (reference sequence). This CDR3 reads CASLLHSGANVLTF. CDR3 in DNA: TGTGCCAGCCTCTTGCACTCTGGGGCCAACGTCCTGACTTTC.

This clonotype has ten or more counts. The chain has TRBV2 and TRBJ1-1, with 8 nucleotides matching TRBD1. V shed 4 bases and J 2 bases; nucleotides not matched to a gene: 6. Looked up from germline, CDR1 is SNHLY and CDR2 is FYNNEI. This CDR3 region has 15 residues. CDR3 protein: CASSGGQVPNTEAFF. CDR3 coding DNA: TGTGCCAGCAGTGGGGGACAGGTCCCTAACACTGAAGCTTTCTTT.

Many counts were recorded for this clonotype. The chain has TRBV6-1 and TRBJ2-5; 7 nucleotides agree with TRBD1. Trimming cost V 10 bases and J 2 bases; bases outside gene matches: 7. Per germline, CDR1 MNHNS and CDR2 SASEGT. The CDR3 extends over 13 amino acids. The CDR3, as DNA: TGTGCCACCGTTCAGGGACAGCAAGAGACCCAGTACTTC. Protein sequence: CATVQGQQETQYF.

The rearrangement links TRBV14 to TRBJ2-2; D is perhaps TRBD2 (5 bases). This CDR3 is 15 amino acids long. The V end lost 2 bases, the J end lost 3 bases, and 10 bases lay between the germline ends. CDR1 and CDR2 (germline): SGHDN, FVKESK. CDR3 in amino acids: CASSQLGLDTGELFF. CDR3 DNA sequence: TGTGCCAGCAGCCAACTCGGACTGGACACCGGGGAGCTGTTTTTT. Full variable domain (remainder filled in from reference TRBV14 and TRBJ2-2): EAGVTQFPSHSVIEKGQTVTLRCDPISGHDNLYWYRRVMGKEIKFLLHFVKESKQDESGMPNNRFLAERTGGTYSTLKVQPAELEDSGVYFCASSQLGLDTGELFFGEGSRLTVL.

In this sample, this clonotype turned up a few times. V gene TRBV10-3 combines with J gene TRBJ2-2; 10 bases line up with TRBD1. Germline loops: CDR1 ENHRY, CDR2 SYGVKD. The length of the CDR3 is 16 residues. J was trimmed by 5 bases and V by 9 bases; bases with no gene match: 12. The CDR3 coding sequence is TGTGCCATTGACAGGGGGCAGGGTTTGAGAACCGGGGAGCTGTTTTTT. This translates into CAIDRGQGLRTGELFF.

This clonotype was picked up many times. V is TRBV7-2 and J is TRBJ1-1; D call uncertain. The ends were cut back, 6 bases at V and 1 base at J, with 12 bases in the middle. CDR3 length equals 14 residues. Germline CDR1 reads SGHTA; CDR2 reads FQGNSA. The CDR3 DNA reads TGTGCCAGCAGGGCCCTTTACTCGAACACTGAAGCTTTCTTT. Its protein is CASRALYSNTEAFF.